The 28 T cell receptor beta chains given below trace back to one sample, sequenced in a study of blood T cells in healthy people across ages. A second PCR of roughly 7 to 11 cycles used a sample-barcoded 5' primer and a J-beta primer mix. TCRdb redid the calling of the 5' RACE reads with MiXCR, one entry per CDR3 protein. The sample records 550,000 to 650,000 distinct CDR3 sequences, about 29% being singletons. These same data were also listed under a study on T cells of mothers and their children.

Material: blood. These receptors all stem from a boy aged 2 to 9 in good health.

The V call is TRBV30, the J call TRBJ2-5, with D possibly matching TRBD2 (7 bases). Germline V gene data show CDR1 as GTSNPN and CDR2 as SVGIG (reference sequence). V gave up 3 bases and J gave up 3 bases, with 11 bases separating them. The CDR3 runs to 13 residues. The CDR3 reads CAWRGGAKETQYF. The DNA of the CDR3 is TGTGCCTGGAGAGGGGGGGCCAAAGAGACCCAGTACTTC.

The chain carries TRBV5-5 and TRBJ2-4; a weak D match, TRBD1 (6 bases). The CDR3 runs to 13 residues. The germline V gene has CDR1 SGHKS and CDR2 YYEKEE (reference sequence). Trimming shortened V by 2 bases and J by 8 bases, and 11 bases separated the two germline ends. CDR3 bases: TGTGCCAGCAGCTTCACAGGGATGGACATTCAGTACTTC. Amino acids: CASSFTGMDIQYF.

This clonotype showed up just a few times. Germline and junction disagree at one end, which may indicate a read error. This chain joins TRBV6-2 or TRBV6-3 and TRBJ2-5, with 13 bases matching TRBD2. Germline assignment: CDR1 MNHEY and CDR2 SVGEGT. The CDR3 extends over 14 amino acids. CDR3 in amino acids: CASEPGLAGFVKFF. The CDR3 region has the DNA TGTGCCAGCGAACCGGGACTAGCGGGATTTGTCAAGTTCTTC.

The chain recombines TRBV10-3 with TRBJ2-7, with 8 bases aligning to TRBD1. CDR1 and CDR2 from the germline V gene are ENHRY and SYGVKD. This CDR3 contains 14 residues. The V gene end was trimmed by 2 bases and the J gene end by 4 bases; junction bases not matched to a gene: 4. CDR3 DNA: TGTGCCATCAGTGAGCAGGGGGCAACGTACGAGCAGTACTTC. This translates into CAISEQGATYEQYF.

The V and J genes are TRBV6-5 and TRBJ1-1; 7 nucleotides align to TRBD1. V shed 6 bases and J 7 bases; nucleotides not matched to a gene: 5. Germline values: CDR1 MNHEY, CDR2 SVGAGI. The CDR3 runs to 12 residues. CDR3 nucleotides: TGTGCCAGCAGGCGAGACAGGGATGAAGCTTTCTTT. This encodes CASRRDRDEAFF.

The chain joins TRBV5-1 to TRBJ1-1; D unresolved. From germline, CDR1 is SGHRS and CDR2 YFSETQ. This CDR3 comprises 13 residues. Trimming stripped 0 bases from V and 11 bases from J, with 14 bases between. The CDR3 sequence: CASSLEPYLRAFF. As DNA, the CDR3 is TGCGCCAGCAGCTTGGAGCCTTATCTACGGGCTTTCTTT.

Only one count was recorded for this clonotype. The V gene is TRBV5-1, the J gene TRBJ2-1; 10 bases are a match to TRBD2. The CDR3 contains 15 residues. Germline V gene sequence: CDR1 SGHRS, CDR2 YFSETQ. Trimming at V came to 1 base and at J to 11 bases, leaving 9 bases not matched to a gene. CDR3 nucleotides: TGCGCCAGCAGCTTGACTAGCGGGGCGAGGAATCAGCAGTTCTTC. It encodes CASSLTSGARNQQFF.

The chain employs TRBV7-9 and TRBJ2-7, with D tentatively TRBD2 (6 bases). The CDR3 is 14 amino acids. V was shortened by 5 bases and J by 2 bases, with 13 bases between the two germline ends. Germline CDR1 reads SEHNR; CDR2 reads FQNEAQ (reference sequence). CDR3 sequence reads: CASSPGRGTYEQYF. CDR3 in DNA: TGTGCCAGCAGCCCAGGCCGGGGGACCTACGAGCAGTACTTC.

This clonotype has just a few counts. The genes are TRBV29-1 and TRBJ2-5, with TRBD1 identical over 7 bases. Looked up from germline, CDR1 is SQVTM and CDR2 is ANQGSEA. The CDR3 spans 15 residues. The V gene end was trimmed by 7 bases and the J gene end by 1 base; junction bases not matched to a gene: 12. The CDR3 here is CSAKPRTGVQETQYF. Written as DNA, the CDR3 is TGCAGCGCTAAGCCCAGGACAGGCGTCCAAGAGACCCAGTACTTC.

This sequence joins TRBV3-1 and TRBJ2-5, with 11 bases aligning to TRBD2. Losses at the gene ends were 0 bases for V and 3 bases for J; bases not matched to a gene: 3. CDR1 LGHDT and CDR2 YNNKEL come from the germline V gene (reference sequence). The CDR3 is 16 residues long. CDR3 protein: CASSQEISGGEETQYF. DNA for the CDR3: TGTGCCAGCAGCCAAGAAATTAGCGGGGGGGAAGAGACCCAGTACTTC.

J is TRBJ2-1 and V is TRBV3-1; the D is unclear. The CDR3 runs 16 residues. Germline CDR1 LGHDT, CDR2 YNNKEL (reference sequence). Trimming shortened V by 3 bases and J by 0 bases, and 12 bases separated the two germline ends. The CDR3 region has the DNA TGTGCCAGCAGCCACCTCTTGGGAAGCTCCTACAATGAGCAGTTCTTC. Amino acid sequence: CASSHLLGSSYNEQFF.

This clonotype has only a few counts. The V gene is TRBV28, the J gene TRBJ2-1; D ambiguous. CDR1 MDHEN and CDR2 SYDVKM come from the germline V gene. V was clipped by 5 bases and J by 4 bases, with 12 bases between them. The CDR3 consists of 14 residues. This chain's CDR3 is CASSPSAGYNEQFF. The CDR3 DNA follows: TGTGCCAGCAGTCCTTCGGCCGGGTACAATGAGCAGTTCTTC.

This sequence joins TRBV27 and TRBJ2-5; 8 bases line up with TRBD1. The germline V gene encodes CDR1 MNHEY and CDR2 SMNVEV (reference sequence). J lost 5 bases, V lost 6 bases, and 8 bases had no gene match. The CDR3 extends over 14 amino acids. CDR3 nucleotide sequence: TGTGCCAGCAGGGGGACAGGCGGATGGGAGACCCAGTACTTC. This translates into CASRGTGGWETQYF.

This clonotype was seen many times. This chain uses TRBV29-1 with TRBJ2-5, with 10 bases fitting TRBD2. Per germline, CDR1 SQVTM and CDR2 ANQGSEA. The trim removed 6 bases at V and 6 bases at J, leaving 13 bases unmatched. The CDR3 is 15 amino acids. In nucleotides, the CDR3 is TGCAGCGTGGCCCGGACTAGCGGAGTGGAGCAGACCCAGTACTTC. It translates to CSVARTSGVEQTQYF.

This clonotype was detected a few times. The genes are TRBV7-9 and TRBJ2-5; D is unclear. CDR1 and CDR2 (germline): SEHNR, FQNEAQ (reference sequence). The CDR3 loop spans 13 amino acids. Trimming left V 5 bases short and J 3 bases short, with 10 bases between. The CDR3, as DNA: TGTGCCAGCAGCCCGCTGCCAGAAGAGACCCAGTACTTC. The encoded protein is CASSPLPEETQYF.

The V call is TRBV10-3, the J call TRBJ2-3; the match to TRBD1 covers 9 bases. Germline CDR1 is ENHRY and CDR2 is SYGVKD. V trimming: 2 bases; J trimming: 4 bases; junction bases outside the gene matches: 4. The CDR3 has 15 amino acids. In nucleotides, the CDR3 is TGTGCCATCAGTGAGAGACAGGGGGTAGCAGATACGCAGTATTTT. Translating gives CAISERQGVADTQYF.

The chain employs TRBV5-1 and TRBJ2-5; weak D call: TRBD2 (5 bases). The J call is uncertain, as TRBJ2-1 better fits the DNA end. The CDR3 loop spans 13 amino acids. Per the germline V gene, CDR1 is SGHRS and CDR2 is YFSETQ. The CDR3 loop is CASSFEGRDEQFF. In nucleotides, the CDR3 is TGCGCCAGCAGCTTTGAGGGTCGGGATGAGCAGTTCTTC.

This rearrangement joins TRBV14 to TRBJ2-7; 7 positions match TRBD1. The CDR3 totals 16 residues. Looked up from germline, CDR1 is SGHDN and CDR2 is FVKESK. The trim removed 6 bases at V and 6 bases at J, leaving 17 bases unmatched. CDR3 coding DNA: TGTGCCAGCAGTTCCTTACGTGGACAGGAGAACTCCGAGCAGTACTTC. Its translation is CASSSLRGQENSEQYF.

The V and J genes are TRBV4-2 and TRBJ1-2, with D possibly matching TRBD1 (6 bases). This CDR3 comprises 17 residues. Germline CDR1 reads LGHNA; CDR2 reads YNFKEQ. Trimming left V 0 bases short and J 6 bases short, with 20 bases between. The CDR3 loop reads CASSQERDTFLLNGYTF. In DNA, the CDR3 is TGTGCCAGCAGCCAAGAAAGGGACACCTTCCTTCTAAATGGCTACACCTTC.

The chain is built from TRBV12-3 or TRBV12-4 and TRBJ1-5; 7 bases match TRBD1. CDR3 length: 14 amino acids. V lost 5 bases to trimming and J lost 6 bases; unmatched junction nucleotides: 7. Here the CDR3 reads CASSPVAGGQPQHF. In DNA form, the CDR3 reads TGTGCCAGCAGTCCCGTCGCAGGGGGTCAGCCCCAGCATTTT.

DNA for the CDR3: TGTGCCAGCAGCGCCCGCGGGGACAGAGAAAAACTGTTTTTT. This gives the protein CASSARGDREKLFF. The chain uses TRBV9 and TRBJ1-4; 7 bases map to TRBD1. V lost 3 bases, J lost 8 bases, and 7 bases stayed unmatched. Germline CDR1 SGDLS, CDR2 YYNGEE. CDR3 size: 14 residues.

This clonotype was seen a handful of times. The rearrangement links TRBV5-1 to TRBJ2-2, with D uncertain. Trimming left V 0 bases short and J 6 bases short, with 9 bases between. Germline values: CDR1 SGHRS, CDR2 YFSETQ. This CDR3 comprises 14 residues. CDR3 in amino acids: CASSLEGLAGELFF. In DNA form, the CDR3 reads TGCGCCAGCAGCTTGGAAGGGTTGGCCGGGGAGCTGTTTTTT.

The chain has TRBV5-1 and TRBJ2-6, with unresolved D. Looked up from germline, CDR1 is SGHRS and CDR2 is YFSETQ. V was clipped by 2 bases and J by 0 bases, with 6 bases between them. This CDR3 spans 15 amino acids. Here the CDR3 reads CASSFRNSGANVLTF. DNA for the CDR3: TGCGCCAGCAGCTTTCGGAACTCTGGGGCCAACGTCCTGACTTTC.

This sequence joins TRBV12-5 and TRBJ1-1, with D maybe TRBD1 (5 bases). The CDR3 consists of 11 residues. Germline CDR1 and CDR2: LGHNT and FRNRAP. The ends were cut back, 2 bases at V and 13 bases at J, with 11 bases in the middle. CDR3: CASGLREGIFF. The CDR3, as DNA: TGTGCTAGTGGTTTGAGGGAGGGGATTTTCTTT.

V usage is TRBV6-2 or TRBV6-3 and J usage is TRBJ2-2, with 14 bases lining up with TRBD2. J gave up 3 bases and V 5 bases, and 11 bases lay outside the gene matches. CDR1 is MNHEY and CDR2 is SVGEGT in the germline V gene. This CDR3 is 19 amino acids long. CDR3 DNA sequence: TGTGCCAGCAGTCCGCCGGGACTAGCGGGAGACGTCGACACCGGGGAGCTGTTTTTT. This gives the protein CASSPPGLAGDVDTGELFF.

This clonotype was observed a handful of times. The CDR3 sequence: CAIRPSGGEIYNEQFF. CDR3 in DNA: TGTGCCATCAGACCTAGCGGGGGGGAAATCTACAATGAGCAGTTCTTC. The chain is built from TRBV10-3 and TRBJ2-1; 12 bases align to TRBD2. The V segment lost 6 bases and the J segment 3 bases; nucleotides outside the gene matches: 6. The CDR3 has 16 amino acids. Germline assignment: CDR1 ENHRY and CDR2 SYGVKD.

The chain employs TRBV20-1 and TRBJ2-7; perhaps D is TRBD1 or TRBD2 (5 bases each). Trimming took 5 bases from V and 2 from J, leaving 16 bases between them. The CDR3 runs to 14 residues. Germline V CDR1 and CDR2: DFQATT, SNEGSKA (reference sequence). CDR3 protein: CSAPKFRDPYEQYF. In DNA, the CDR3 is TGCAGTGCTCCTAAATTCAGGGACCCCTACGAGCAGTACTTC.

This clonotype occurred a few times. The genes are TRBV12-3 or TRBV12-4 and TRBJ2-3, with D tentatively TRBD2 (5 bases). The V gene lost 5 bases and the J gene lost 2 bases, with 14 bases spanning the gap. This CDR3 contains 15 residues. CDR3 loop: CASSRERLATDTQYF. The CDR3 DNA follows: TGTGCCAGCAGTCGGGAAAGACTGGCCACAGATACGCAGTATTTT.